The 27 T cell receptor beta chains presented below share a single source sample, sequenced in a study of cytomegalovirus exposure and HLA in healthy donors. Primers included in the PCR were 60 Vbeta and 13 Jbeta primers. Clones were sequenced by immunoSEQ multiplex PCR, and TCRdb holds only the in-frame ones, with some missing. The table has approximately 140,000 clones, around 80% seen once. The sample consisted of PBMCs. The receptors derive from a man in his forties in good health and CMV-seropositive.

The chain couples TRBV5-6 to TRBJ2-5; D gene unclear. The V and J ends lost 4 bases and 0 bases respectively, with 10 bases between them. This CDR3 has 14 residues. Per the germline V gene, CDR1 is SGHDT and CDR2 is YYEEEE. The CDR3 spells CASSHPVDQETQYF. The DNA for the CDR3 is TGTGCCAGCAGCCACCCGGTCGACCAAGAGACCCAGTACTTC. Filled out from reference TRBV5-6 and TRBJ2-5, the complete variable domain reads DAGVTQSPTHLIKTRGQQVTLRCSPKSGHDTVSWYQQALGQGPQFIFQYYEEEERQRGNFPDRFSGHQFPNYSSELNVNALLLGDSALYLCASSHPVDQETQYFGPGTRLLVL.

V is TRBV7-2 and J is TRBJ1-5; 8 bases align to TRBD1. After removal of 4 bases from V and 4 bases from J, the junction contained 3 bases not matched to a gene. Looked up from germline, CDR1 is SGHTA and CDR2 is FQGNSA. CDR3 length equals 14 residues. CDR3 DNA sequence: TGTGCCAGCAGCTCAGGACAGGGTAATCAGCCCCAGCATTTT. It codes for CASSSGQGNQPQHF.

This chain links TRBV19 with TRBJ1-2; 7 nucleotides match TRBD1. This CDR3 has 15 amino acids. CDR1 and CDR2 from the germline V gene are LNHDA and SQIVND (reference sequence). V was clipped by 0 bases and J by 6 bases; unmatched bases: 7. The CDR3 protein is CASSIDGTAFHGYTF. Written as DNA, the CDR3 is TGTGCCAGTAGTATAGATGGGACAGCGTTTCATGGCTACACCTTC.

The chain couples TRBV5-1 to TRBJ2-5; D may be TRBD2 (5 bases). The germline V gene encodes CDR1 SGHRS and CDR2 YFSETQ. This CDR3 region has 13 residues. V gave up 4 bases and J gave up 4 bases, with 11 bases separating them. CDR3 nucleotides: TGCGCCAGCAGCCAGCTGGCGGGAGAGACCCAGTACTTC. It is translated as CASSQLAGETQYF.

This clone came up a few times. The chain carries TRBV27 and TRBJ2-7, with no clear D. The CDR3 length is 16 residues. Trimming took 6 bases from V and 6 from J, leaving 24 bases between them. CDR1 and CDR2 from the germline V gene are MNHEY and SMNVEV (reference sequence). The CDR3 region has the DNA TGTGCCAGCAGCCTTATAGTCAACCCGCTTGGTGGCGAGCAGTACTTC. This gives the protein CASSLIVNPLGGEQYF.

J is TRBJ2-5 and V is TRBV7-6; 8 bases map to TRBD2. There are 16 residues in the CDR3. After removal of 2 bases from V and 7 bases from J, the junction contained 12 bases not matched to a gene. Germline V gene lookup returns CDR1 SGHVS and CDR2 FNYEAQ. The CDR3 region has the DNA TGTGCCAGCAGCTTAAGAGCGGGAGTCGCGGGGGGGACCCAGTACTTC. It encodes CASSLRAGVAGGTQYF. Combining the CDR3 with reference TRBV7-6 and TRBJ2-5 gives the whole variable domain GAGVSQSPRYKVTKRGQDVALRCDPISGHVSLYWYRQALGQGPEFLTYFNYEAQQDKSGLPNDRFSAERPEGSISTLTIQRTEQRDSAMYRCASSLRAGVAGGTQYFGPGTRLLVL.

The V gene is TRBV7-9, the J gene TRBJ2-3; the match to TRBD2 covers 10 bases. J lost 9 bases, V lost 4 bases, and 16 bases had no gene match. CDR3 length equals 17 residues. Germline V gene sequence: CDR1 SEHNR, CDR2 FQNEAQ (reference sequence). The DNA for the CDR3 is TGTGCCAGCAGCTCCCAGGGAGATAGCGGGGGGCGTGACACGCAGTATTTT. Protein: CASSSQGDSGGRDTQYF.

The chain carries TRBV4-3 and TRBJ2-6; the D gene is possibly TRBD1 (6 bases). There are 17 residues in the CDR3. Germline-derived CDR1 and CDR2 are LGHNA and YSLEER. The V end was cut by 0 bases, the J end by 2 bases, with 11 bases between. The CDR3 spells CASSQDRGGTGANVLTF. CDR3 DNA sequence: TGCGCCAGCAGCCAAGATCGAGGGGGAACTGGGGCCAACGTCCTGACTTTC.

This chain uses TRBV5-5 with TRBJ2-7, with a tentative D call TRBD2 (5 bases). CDR1 and CDR2 (germline): SGHKS, YYEKEE (reference sequence). The V gene lost 0 bases and the J gene lost 0 bases, with 13 bases spanning the gap. The CDR3 consists of 16 residues. CDR3 region: CASSLVVSGFSYEQYF. CDR3 coding DNA: TGTGCCAGCAGCTTGGTTGTCAGCGGTTTCTCCTACGAGCAGTACTTC.

The gene calls are TRBV28 and TRBJ1-2; TRBD1 matches 9 bases. The J segment lost 8 bases and the V segment lost 6 bases, leaving 10 bases of the junction unmatched. From germline, CDR1 is MDHEN and CDR2 SYDVKM. The CDR3 runs to 14 residues. CDR3: CASSLGQGPEGYTF. DNA for the CDR3: TGTGCCAGCAGCCTCGGACAGGGGCCTGAGGGCTACACCTTC.

The rearrangement joins TRBV7-2 to TRBJ1-1; 9 nucleotides line up with TRBD1. With V trimmed by 3 bases and J by 7 bases, 6 bases remained unmatched. The length of the CDR3 is 14 residues. The germline V gene encodes CDR1 SGHTA and CDR2 FQGNSA. CDR3 nucleotides: TGTGCCAGCAGCTTCACAGGGGGCACTGGTGAAGCTTTCTTT. Protein product: CASSFTGGTGEAFF.

The CDR3 is CASSSTGTASSYEQYF. The DNA of the CDR3 is TGTGCCAGCAGCTCCACCGGGACAGCCTCCTCCTACGAGCAGTACTTC. This rearrangement joins TRBV7-9 to TRBJ2-7; 7 positions match TRBD1. Germline CDR1 reads SEHNR; CDR2 reads FQNEAQ (reference sequence). Trimming removed 4 bases from V and 0 bases from J; junction bases left unmatched: 9. This CDR3 has 16 amino acids.

This chain uses TRBV5-6 with TRBJ1-6; D gene unclear. This CDR3 is 14 amino acids long. Trimming stripped 6 bases from V and 10 bases from J, with 17 bases between. From germline, CDR1 is SGHDT and CDR2 YYEEEE. The CDR3 region has the DNA TGTGCCAGCACCCGGAGGGCGTTAAGGTCACCCCTCCACTTT. This codes for CASTRRALRSPLHF. Using reference TRBV5-6 and TRBJ1-6 for the parts outside the CDR3, the full variable domain is DAGVTQSPTHLIKTRGQQVTLRCSPKSGHDTVSWYQQALGQGPQFIFQYYEEEERQRGNFPDRFSGHQFPNYSSELNVNALLLGDSALYLCASTRRALRSPLHFGNGTRLTVT.

The chain combines TRBV6-5 with TRBJ1-1, with 10 nucleotides matching TRBD1. Germline V CDR1 and CDR2: MNHEY, SVGAGI. V lost 6 bases and J lost 4; bases outside the gene matches: 5. The CDR3 spans 14 residues. The CDR3 sequence: CASRTDRGFTEAFF. The DNA of the CDR3 is TGTGCCAGCAGAACGGACAGGGGGTTCACTGAAGCTTTCTTT.

J is TRBJ2-2 and V is TRBV10-1; 12 bases are a match to TRBD1. Trimming took 0 bases from V and 3 from J; bases not matched to a gene: 14. Germline loops: CDR1 WNHNN, CDR2 SYGVQD (reference sequence). This CDR3 region has 21 residues. The CDR3 DNA sequence: TGCGCCAGCAGTGAGTCGCTGGGGACAGGGGGCCAGGGGGCTCACACCGGGGAGCTGTTTTTT. Translated, it gives CASSESLGTGGQGAHTGELFF.

The chain joins TRBV18 to TRBJ1-5, with D possibly being TRBD1 (6 bases). The V gene's germline CDR1 is KGHSH and CDR2 LQKENI. V was pared by 2 bases and J by 4 bases, with 15 bases between. The CDR3 extends over 16 amino acids. CDR3 residues: CASSPATGTQNQPQHF. The CDR3 nucleotides read TGTGCCAGCTCACCAGCTACTGGGACACAGAATCAGCCCCAGCATTTT. Together with reference TRBV18 and TRBJ1-5, the CDR3 gives the full variable domain: NAGVMQNPRHLVRRRGQEARLRCSPMKGHSHVYWYRQLPEEGLKFMVYLQKENIIDESGMPKERFSAEFPKEGPSILRIQQVVRGDSAAYFCASSPATGTQNQPQHFGDGTRLSIL.

The chain employs TRBV4-1 and TRBJ2-7; 9 nucleotides align to TRBD1. Germline CDR1 MGHRA, CDR2 YSYEKL. The CDR3 is 15 residues long. The V segment lost 6 bases and the J segment 4 bases; nucleotides outside the gene matches: 10. The CDR3 DNA reads TGCGCCAGCAGTCCCAGCGGACAGGGGCTTTACGAGCAGTACTTC. Translating gives CASSPSGQGLYEQYF.

The chain employs TRBV29-1 and TRBJ2-5; TRBD1 matches 11 bases. Germline CDR1 and CDR2: SQVTM and ANQGSEA. The CDR3 loop spans 13 amino acids. V shed 4 bases, J shed 9 bases, and the junction held 7 bases outside the gene matches. CDR3 loop: CSVARGTGGPQYF. As DNA, the CDR3 is TGCAGCGTTGCACGGGGGACAGGGGGTCCCCAGTACTTC.

The CDR3 coding sequence is TGTGCCAGTAGTACTAGAAACTACGAGCAGTACTTC. Amino acid sequence: CASSTRNYEQYF. The V call is TRBV19, the J call TRBJ2-7, with D hard to call. Between the trimmed V and J ends, which lost 4 bases and 3 bases, there was a span of 7 bases. This CDR3 spans 12 amino acids. Germline V gene sequence: CDR1 LNHDA, CDR2 SQIVND (reference sequence).

A few counts support this clone. The J gene is TRBJ1-3, the V gene TRBV30, with 12 positions matching TRBD1. Unmatched junction bases numbered 20, after V lost 4 bases and J lost 7 bases. CDR3 length equals 19 residues. In germline, CDR1 is GTSNPN, CDR2 SVGIG (reference sequence). CDR3 loop: CAWIAARDRGRVKRNTIYF. The CDR3 region has the DNA TGTGCCTGGATTGCGGCCCGGGACAGGGGGCGGGTGAAGCGGAACACCATATATTTT.

The DNA for the CDR3 is TGTGCCAGCAGTTCTTCCCGTGGAGCGGGGGGGCGTACAGATACGCAGTATTTT. Its protein product is CASSSSRGAGGRTDTQYF. The chain combines TRBV27 with TRBJ2-3; 10 bases agree with TRBD2. The V and J ends lost 4 bases and 3 bases, in that order; junction bases with no gene match: 13. CDR3 length equals 18 residues. From germline, CDR1 is MNHEY and CDR2 SMNVEV (reference sequence).

The chain has TRBV9 and TRBJ2-3, with TRBD1 as a possible D gene (5 bases). The V gene lost 5 bases and the J gene lost 6 bases, with 16 bases spanning the gap. Germline assignment: CDR1 SGDLS and CDR2 YYNGEE. This CDR3 has 14 amino acids. CDR3 in DNA: TGTGCCAGCAGATTGTCCAGGGTATGCGATACGCAGTATTTT. This translates into CASRLSRVCDTQYF.

V and J are TRBV4-1 and TRBJ2-1; maybe TRBD1 (5 bases). Germline values: CDR1 MGHRA, CDR2 YSYEKL. Trimming took off 3 bases at V and 2 bases at J, with 20 bases between the two ends. CDR3 length: 18 amino acids. The CDR3 sequence: CASSQVPGGRGPYNEQFF. DNA for the CDR3: TGCGCCAGCAGCCAGGTACCCGGTGGTAGGGGTCCCTACAATGAGCAGTTCTTC.

This clone has only one observation. This chain links TRBV29-1 with TRBJ1-1, with TRBD1 as a possible D gene (6 bases). Trimming shortened V by 6 bases and J by 5 bases, and 16 bases separated the two germline ends. The CDR3 extends over 13 amino acids. Germline V lookup: CDR1 SQVTM, CDR2 ANQGSEA. The CDR3 region has the DNA TGCAGCGTGGGGGGGACAATGAGAACTGAAGCTTTCTTT. Translation: CSVGGTMRTEAFF. Full variable domain (outside the CDR3, taken from reference TRBV29-1 and TRBJ1-1): SAVISQKPSRDICQRGTSLTIQCQVDSQVTMMFWYRQQPGQSLTLIATANQGSEATYESGFVIDKFPISRPNLTFSTLTVSNMSPEDSSIYLCSVGGTMRTEAFFGQGTRLTVV.

The CDR3 protein is CASSQVRQTISGNTIYF. CDR3 nucleotide sequence: TGCGCCAGCAGCCAAGTAAGGCAGACAATCTCTGGAAACACCATATATTTT. The gene calls are TRBV4-3 and TRBJ1-3; D is ambiguous. Trimming pared 1 base from V and 0 bases from J, leaving 13 bases between. Germline CDR1 is LGHNA and CDR2 is YSLEER. There are 17 residues in the CDR3.

The chain recombines TRBV5-6 with TRBJ2-7; tentative D call: TRBD2 (5 bases). CDR3 length equals 12 residues. Germline V lookup: CDR1 SGHDT, CDR2 YYEEEE. The V end lost 2 bases, the J end lost 5 bases, and 8 bases lay between the germline ends. This CDR3 is CASSLGSNEQYF. The CDR3 DNA follows: TGTGCCAGCAGCTTAGGGAGCAACGAGCAGTACTTC.

The sample holds one count of this clone. The V and J genes are TRBV7-2 and TRBJ1-2, with 10 bases lining up with TRBD1. Germline V gene lookup returns CDR1 SGHTA and CDR2 FQGNSA. The CDR3 sequence is 15 residues long. V dropped 5 bases and J dropped 6; count of bases not matched to a gene: 9. As DNA, the CDR3 is TGTGCCAGCAGCGCTCGGACAGGGGGTGGGGATGGCTACACCTTC. This sequence encodes CASSARTGGGDGYTF.